The clone carrying this T cell receptor (beta chain) has more than one count but fewer than ten. What it recognizes is unknown. The data originate from a study of blood T cells in healthy people across ages. Researchers report isolating at least 7 million PBMCs per sample. Study-level results: Versus aged donors, long-lived donors had higher diversity and more naive CD4+ cells. Underestimates were what the diversity estimates from one million T cells were considered to be.

The authors ran a second PCR of about 7 to 12 cycles using a sample-barcoded 5' primer and a J-beta primer mix. TCRdb used MiXCR to reprocess the 5' RACE reads, holding one entry per CDR3 protein. The repertoire holds 450,000 to 700,000 distinct CDR3 sequences, with 25% to 30% as singletons. The V and J ends lost 7 bases and 7 bases respectively, with 12 bases between them. This CDR3 has 12 residues. Germline-derived CDR1 and CDR2 are SGHRS and YFSETQ. The sample comprised blood. The receptor comes from a woman aged 70-85 years in good health. J is TRBJ2-1 and V is TRBV5-1; weak D call: TRBD2 (5 bases). This CDR3 is CASAALANEQFF. CDR3 coding DNA: TGCGCCAGCGCCGCCCTAGCAAATGAGCAGTTCTTC.